Listed here are 15 T cell receptor beta chains from one sample, sequenced in a study of beta chain features in type 1 diabetes (dated by TCRdb to between 2018 and 2020). The investigation overall reported the following: Type 1 diabetes patients showed a moderate but significant shortening of TCRB CDR3 length in all four CD4+ subsets.

Library preparation was by the immunoSEQ multiplex PCR assay. The High Capacity cDNA Reverse Transcription Kit was used to reverse transcribe all of the isolated RNA, meaning that expressed TCRB transcripts were what got sequenced. Not all clones reach the TCRdb copy of this immuneACCESS table, which keeps in-frame sequences only. Checked studies attribute under half of the gap to unresolved V genes and leave the rest unexplained. This sample lists 130,000 to 150,000 clones; approximately 13% were detected once. 1.3% of the sample belongs to the ten largest clones. What these receptors recognize is not known. Sequencing input: central memory CD4+ T cells from blood. These receptors were obtained from a man between 18 and 29 years old with type 1 diabetes.

The sample holds a few counts of this clone. The chain combines TRBV5-6 with TRBJ1-2; D uncertain. The V gene lost 2 bases and the J gene lost 2 bases, with 10 bases spanning the gap. Germline V gene data show CDR1 as SGHDT and CDR2 as YYEEEE. The CDR3 covers 14 residues. This CDR3 reads CASSFLAGNYGYTF. The CDR3, as DNA: TGTGCCAGCAGCTTTCTAGCCGGGAACTATGGCTACACCTTC.

The chain links TRBV18 to TRBJ2-7; 8 nucleotides align to TRBD1. J gave up 3 bases and V 6 bases, and 7 bases lay outside the gene matches. Germline CDR1 reads KGHSH; CDR2 reads LQKENI. The CDR3 is 14 residues long. The CDR3 DNA sequence: TGTGCCAGCTCCTCGGGACAGGACCTCTACGAGCAGTACTTC. Its translation is CASSSGQDLYEQYF.

This clone was picked up a small number of times. V gene TRBV5-1 combines with J gene TRBJ2-6; TRBD1 is a possible D gene (5 bases). CDR3 length: 17 residues. The germline gives CDR1 SGHRS, CDR2 YFSETQ. V lost 0 bases and J 2 bases, leaving 12 bases between the germline ends. The CDR3 loop is CASSLDQGSAGANVLTF. DNA of the CDR3: TGCGCCAGCAGCTTGGATCAGGGAAGCGCTGGGGCCAACGTCCTGACTTTC.

J is TRBJ2-5 and V is TRBV5-1; 10 bases map to TRBD2. CDR1 and CDR2 from the germline V gene are SGHRS and YFSETQ. The CDR3 is made up of 15 amino acids. V lost 7 bases to trimming and J lost 1 base; unmatched junction nucleotides: 7. The CDR3 nucleotides read TGCGCCAGCGGAGCTCAGCGGGGGGGCCAAGAGACCCAGTACTTC. Translated, it gives CASGAQRGGQETQYF.

The gene calls are TRBV7-9 and TRBJ2-7, with TRBD1 matching 8 bases. With V trimmed by 5 bases and J by 2 bases, 5 bases remained unmatched. The germline CDR1 and CDR2 sequences are SEHNR and FQNEAQ (reference sequence). There are 14 residues in the CDR3. The CDR3 DNA reads as TGTGCCAGCAGCCCCATGGACAGGGCCTACGAGCAGTACTTC. This sequence encodes CASSPMDRAYEQYF.

This clone was found many times. This chain connects TRBV14 to TRBJ1-6; 9 nucleotides match TRBD1. Trimming cost V 4 bases and J 10 bases; bases outside gene matches: 5. The CDR3 is 14 residues long. Germline CDR1 and CDR2: SGHDN and FVKESK. CDR3 region: CASSLDRGMSPLHF. As DNA, the CDR3 is TGTGCCAGCAGCCTTGACAGGGGGATGTCACCCCTCCACTTT.

The chain recombines TRBV2 with TRBJ1-6, with D unclear. Trimming left V 7 bases short and J 6 bases short, with 10 bases between. Germline CDR1 reads SNHLY; CDR2 reads FYNNEI. The CDR3 totals 13 residues. In DNA form, the CDR3 reads TGTGCCAGCATCCGACGGGGTAATTCACCCCTCCACTTT. Translated, it gives CASIRRGNSPLHF.

This chain links TRBV7-2 with TRBJ1-1, with TRBD1 matching 7 bases. Losses at the gene ends were 5 bases for V and 1 base for J; bases not matched to a gene: 10. From germline, CDR1 is SGHTA and CDR2 FQGNSA. This CDR3 has 16 residues. The DNA for the CDR3 is TGTGCCAGCAGCCGGAGTTGGGACAGAGAGAACACTGAAGCTTTCTTT. It translates to CASSRSWDRENTEAFF.

V gene TRBV9 combines with J gene TRBJ2-3, with TRBD2 identical over 9 bases. Germline V CDR1 and CDR2: SGDLS, YYNGEE. V lost 4 bases, J lost 0 bases, and 3 bases stayed unmatched. The length of the CDR3 is 15 residues. CDR3 sequence: CASSSGLASTDTQYF. In nucleotides, the CDR3 is TGTGCCAGCAGCTCGGGACTAGCTAGCACAGATACGCAGTATTTT. The full variable domain, completed using reference TRBV9 and TRBJ2-3, is DSGVTQTPKHLITATGQRVTLRCSPRSGDLSVYWYQQSLDQGLQFLIQYYNGEERAKGNILERFSAQQFPDLHSELNLSSLELGDSALYFCASSSGLASTDTQYFGPGTRLTVL.

This clone was observed a few times. This rearrangement joins TRBV18 to TRBJ2-7; TRBD1 might be the D (6 bases). In germline, CDR1 is KGHSH, CDR2 LQKENI. V lost 4 bases to trimming and J lost 2 bases, with 9 bases between them. This CDR3 contains 13 residues. CDR3 amino acids: CASSQQGPYEQYF. In DNA form, the CDR3 reads TGTGCCAGCTCACAACAGGGCCCCTACGAGCAGTACTTC.

To note about this clone: The same CDR3 arises from other DNA sequences in this sample as well. The rearrangement joins TRBV7-8 to TRBJ1-4; D remains ambiguous. V lost 5 bases to trimming and J lost 4 bases, with 11 bases between them. Germline values: CDR1 SGHVS, CDR2 FQNEAQ. This CDR3 has 14 residues. The chain's CDR3 is CASSLGRLNEKLFF. The DNA of the CDR3 is TGTGCCAGCAGCCTCGGACGGCTTAATGAAAAACTGTTTTTT.

The chain recombines TRBV29-1 with TRBJ2-5; 8 bases are shared with TRBD2. The CDR3 covers 13 residues. The trim removed 3 bases at V and 3 bases at J, leaving 3 bases unmatched. Germline values: CDR1 SQVTM, CDR2 ANQGSEA. The CDR3 DNA reads TGCAGCGTTGACCGGGGGGGGAAAGAGACCCAGTACTTC. It codes for CSVDRGGKETQYF. Full variable domain (rest looked up from reference TRBV29-1 and TRBJ2-5): SAVISQKPSRDICQRGTSLTIQCQVDSQVTMMFWYRQQPGQSLTLIATANQGSEATYESGFVIDKFPISRPNLTFSTLTVSNMSPEDSSIYLCSVDRGGKETQYFGPGTRLLVL.

This clone was counted only a few times. The chain uses TRBV5-1 and TRBJ2-7; D is undetermined. Deletions cut 1 base from V and 5 bases from J, with 13 bases between. From germline, CDR1 is SGHRS and CDR2 YFSETQ. The CDR3 runs to 14 residues. The CDR3 spells CASSLTVMSHEQYF. The CDR3 DNA reads TGCGCCAGCAGCTTGACAGTCATGTCCCACGAGCAGTACTTC.

As concerns this clone: Just one base apart from a much larger clone, this may be a read error. The same CDR3 is also encoded by other DNA sequences in this sample. The CDR3 nucleotides read TGTGCCAGCAGCCCAGGACACCACAATGAGCAGTTCTTC. Amino acid sequence: CASSPGHHNEQFF. J is TRBJ2-1 and V is TRBV7-9, with D perhaps TRBD1 (5 bases). V was trimmed by 5 bases and J by 5 bases, leaving 10 bases between them. The CDR3 covers 13 residues. Germline CDR1 and CDR2: SEHNR and FQNEAQ (reference sequence).

In its sample, this clone was seen a few times. CDR3 protein: CASSVGVGSTDTQYF. The CDR3 bases are TGTGCCAGCAGCGTAGGGGTAGGAAGCACAGATACGCAGTATTTT. The chain uses TRBV9 and TRBJ2-3; D unresolved. The ends were cut back, 0 bases at V and 0 bases at J, with 8 bases in the middle. The CDR3 covers 15 residues. Germline CDR1 is SGDLS and CDR2 is YYNGEE. Using reference TRBV9 and TRBJ2-3 for the parts outside the CDR3, the full variable domain is DSGVTQTPKHLITATGQRVTLRCSPRSGDLSVYWYQQSLDQGLQFLIQYYNGEERAKGNILERFSAQQFPDLHSELNLSSLELGDSALYFCASSVGVGSTDTQYFGPGTRLTVL.